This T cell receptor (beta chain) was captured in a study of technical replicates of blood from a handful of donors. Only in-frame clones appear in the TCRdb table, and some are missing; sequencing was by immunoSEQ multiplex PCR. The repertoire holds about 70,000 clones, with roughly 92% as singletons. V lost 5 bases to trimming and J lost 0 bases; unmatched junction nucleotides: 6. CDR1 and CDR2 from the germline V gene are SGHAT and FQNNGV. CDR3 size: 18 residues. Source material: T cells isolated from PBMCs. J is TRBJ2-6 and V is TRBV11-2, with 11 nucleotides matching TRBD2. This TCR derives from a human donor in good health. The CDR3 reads CASSPPGLADSGANVLTF. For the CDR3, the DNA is TGTGCCAGCAGCCCCCCGGGACTAGCGGACTCTGGGGCCAACGTCCTGACTTTC.